This T cell receptor beta chain derives from a study of blood T cells in healthy people across ages. Combining a sample-barcoded 5' primer with a J-beta primer mix, a second PCR ran for about 7 to 11 cycles. No fewer than 3 million CDR3-containing paired-end reads came from each sample. In TCRdb, the 5' RACE reads were re-called with MiXCR into one record per CDR3 protein. The table lists fewer than 1 million distinct CDR3 sequences, approximately 48% of them singletons. Germline CDR1 SGHTA, CDR2 FQGNSA. The CDR3 contains 14 residues. The germline V and J ends were trimmed by 1 base and 1 base, with 6 bases remaining between them.

The V and J genes are TRBV7-2 and TRBJ2-3; D gene uncertain. The sequenced sample was blood. The receptor was derived from a man in his sixties in good health. The CDR3 nucleotides are TGTGCCAGCAGCTTAGAGTCGCGCACAGATACGCAGTATTTT. The encoded protein is CASSLESRTDTQYF.